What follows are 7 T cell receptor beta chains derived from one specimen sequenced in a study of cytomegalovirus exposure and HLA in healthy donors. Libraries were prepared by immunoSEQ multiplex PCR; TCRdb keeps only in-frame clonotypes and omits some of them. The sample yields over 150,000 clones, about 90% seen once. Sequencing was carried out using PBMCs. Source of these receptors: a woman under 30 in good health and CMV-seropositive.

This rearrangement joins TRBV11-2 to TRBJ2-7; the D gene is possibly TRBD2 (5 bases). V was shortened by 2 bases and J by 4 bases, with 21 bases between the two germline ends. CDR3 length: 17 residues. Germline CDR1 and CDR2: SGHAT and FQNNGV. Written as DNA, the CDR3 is TGTGCCAGCAGCTTACAGGAGGCGGTGGGCAGTAGGTACGAGCAGTACTTC. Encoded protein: CASSLQEAVGSRYEQYF.

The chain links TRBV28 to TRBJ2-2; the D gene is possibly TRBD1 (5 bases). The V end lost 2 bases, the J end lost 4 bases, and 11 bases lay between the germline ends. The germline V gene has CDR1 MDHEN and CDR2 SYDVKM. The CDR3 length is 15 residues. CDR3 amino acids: CASSLAGSGTGELFF. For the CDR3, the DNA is TGTGCCAGCAGTTTAGCAGGGTCTGGCACCGGGGAGCTGTTTTTT.

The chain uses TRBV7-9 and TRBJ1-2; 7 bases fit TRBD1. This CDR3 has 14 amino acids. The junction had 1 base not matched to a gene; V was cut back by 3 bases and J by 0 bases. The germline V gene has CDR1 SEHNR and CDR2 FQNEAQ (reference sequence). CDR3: CASSLGQTNYGYTF. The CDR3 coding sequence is TGTGCCAGCAGCTTGGGACAGACTAACTATGGCTACACCTTC.

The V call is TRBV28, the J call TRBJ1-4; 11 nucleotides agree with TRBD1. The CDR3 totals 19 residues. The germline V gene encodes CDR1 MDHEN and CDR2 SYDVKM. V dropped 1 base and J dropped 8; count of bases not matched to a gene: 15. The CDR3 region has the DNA TGTGCCAGCAGTTTATTGGAGGGGACAGGGGGAAGCTCAGGGGAAAAACTGTTTTTT. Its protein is CASSLLEGTGGSSGEKLFF.

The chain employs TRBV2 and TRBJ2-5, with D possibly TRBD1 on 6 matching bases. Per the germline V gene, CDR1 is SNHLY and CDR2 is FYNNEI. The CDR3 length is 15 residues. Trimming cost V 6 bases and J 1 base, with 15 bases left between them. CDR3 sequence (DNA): TGTGCCAGCAGAGGCACAGGGATGCCCCAAGAGACCCAGTACTTC. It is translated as CASRGTGMPQETQYF.

CDR3 protein: CASSQNRGSGNQPQHF. The CDR3 bases are TGCGCCAGCAGCCAGAACAGGGGATCTGGCAATCAGCCCCAGCATTTT. V gene TRBV4-3 combines with J gene TRBJ1-5; 7 bases match TRBD1. The CDR3 runs 16 residues. Germline V lookup: CDR1 LGHNA, CDR2 YSLEER. Losses at the gene ends were 3 bases for V and 2 bases for J; bases not matched to a gene: 7.

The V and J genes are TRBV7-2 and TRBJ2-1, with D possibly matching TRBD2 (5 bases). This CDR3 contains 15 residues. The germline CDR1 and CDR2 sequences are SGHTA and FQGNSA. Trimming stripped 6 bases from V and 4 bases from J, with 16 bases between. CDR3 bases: TGTGCCAGCAGGCCCGGGGAGCGGCCGTACAATGAGCAGTTCTTC. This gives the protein CASRPGERPYNEQFF. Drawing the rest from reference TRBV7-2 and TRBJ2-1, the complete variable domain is GAGVSQSPSNKVTEKGKDVELRCDPISGHTALYWYRQSLGQGLEFLIYFQGNSAPDKSGLPSDRFSAERTGGSVSTLTIQRTQQEDSAVYLCASRPGERPYNEQFFGPGTRLTVL.